One sample yielded the 26 T cell receptor beta chains listed below, sequenced in a study of cytomegalovirus exposure and HLA in healthy donors. The PCR had 60 Vbeta and 13 Jbeta primers. Some clones are missing from TCRdb's copy, which holds only in-frame ones; the method was immunoSEQ multiplex PCR. This sample lists 130,000 to 150,000 clones; its ten largest clones have 0.8% to 1%. Sequenced material: PBMCs. These receptor sequences come from a male donor in good health and CMV-seronegative.

The V and J genes are TRBV27 and TRBJ1-2; D gene ambiguous. Germline assignment: CDR1 MNHEY and CDR2 SMNVEV (reference sequence). Deletions cut 6 bases from V and 8 bases from J, with 19 bases between. The CDR3 length is 14 residues. Here the CDR3 DNA reads TGTGCCAGCAGCCGGACTGCCGGCTATTGGGGCTACACCTTC. Translated: CASSRTAGYWGYTF.

This rearrangement joins TRBV25-1 to TRBJ1-1; no definite D call. Trimming took 2 bases from V and 6 from J, leaving 10 bases between them. This CDR3 has 13 residues. Germline V gives CDR1 MGHDK, CDR2 SYGVNS. CDR3 DNA: TGTGCCAGCAGTGAAACGGGTTTGGCTGAAGCTTTCTTT. Amino acids: CASSETGLAEAFF.

The CDR3: CASSYMGTGEQFF. The CDR3 DNA is TGTGCCAGCAGTTACATGGGGACTGGTGAGCAGTTCTTC. The V call is TRBV6-5, the J call TRBJ2-1; D is possibly TRBD2 (6 bases). CDR3 length: 13 residues. V gave up 2 bases and J gave up 9 bases, with 11 bases separating them. Germline CDR1 is MNHEY and CDR2 is SVGAGI.

The chain couples TRBV5-1 to TRBJ2-7; TRBD2 matches 12 bases. The trim removed 3 bases at V and 5 bases at J, leaving 15 bases unmatched. The CDR3 runs to 18 residues. The germline CDR1 and CDR2 sequences are SGHRS and YFSETQ. The CDR3 sequence is CASSSMTSGSPQRDEQYF. The CDR3 nucleotides are TGCGCCAGCAGCTCGATGACTAGCGGGAGTCCACAAAGGGACGAGCAGTACTTC.

V gene TRBV5-6 combines with J gene TRBJ1-5, with D maybe TRBD1 (5 bases). This CDR3 comprises 13 residues. Germline V gene data show CDR1 as SGHDT and CDR2 as YYEEEE. Trimming took 5 bases from V and 4 from J, leaving 10 bases between them. Here the CDR3 reads CASSYDRNQPQHF. The CDR3 DNA reads TGTGCCAGCAGTTATGACAGAAATCAGCCCCAGCATTTT.

This chain joins TRBV20-1 and TRBJ2-2; D not certain. The V end lost 7 bases, the J end lost 7 bases, and 10 bases lay between the germline ends. Per germline, CDR1 DFQATT and CDR2 SNEGSKA (reference sequence). The CDR3 totals 11 residues. CDR3 sequence (DNA): TGCAGTGTCTCGTATAACGGGGAGCTGTTTTTT. Amino acid sequence: CSVSYNGELFF.

The chain carries TRBV7-9 and TRBJ1-1; D is possibly TRBD1 (5 bases). Germline CDR1 SEHNR, CDR2 FQNEAQ (reference sequence). The CDR3 runs 12 residues. Trimming took 2 bases from V and 5 from J, leaving 6 bases between them. This chain's CDR3 is CASSLSGTEAFF. CDR3 DNA: TGTGCCAGCAGCTTATCAGGGACTGAAGCTTTCTTT. The full variable domain, rest sourced from reference TRBV7-9 and TRBJ1-1, is DTGVSQNPRHKITKRGQNVTFRCDPISEHNRLYWYRQTLGQGPEFLTYFQNEAQLEKSRLLSDRFSAERPKGSFSTLEIQRTEQGDSAMYLCASSLSGTEAFFGQGTRLTVV.

This chain uses TRBV30 with TRBJ2-3; D is unclear. V was trimmed by 0 bases and J by 6 bases, leaving 13 bases between them. The CDR3 sequence is 14 residues long. Germline assignment: CDR1 GTSNPN and CDR2 SVGIG (reference sequence). CDR3 coding DNA: TGTGCCTGGAGTGTAGAAGGAGCCATGGATACGCAGTATTTT. The encoded protein is CAWSVEGAMDTQYF. The entire variable domain, with the rest obtained from reference TRBV30 and TRBJ2-3, is as follows: SQTIHQWPATLVQPVGSPLSLECTVEGTSNPNLYWYRQAAGRGLQLLFYSVGIGQISSEVPQNLSASRPQDRQFILSSKKLLLSDSGFYLCAWSVEGAMDTQYFGPGTRLTVL.

J is TRBJ2-3 and V is TRBV29-1; 10 nucleotides agree with TRBD2. Germline V gives CDR1 SQVTM, CDR2 ANQGSEA. The trim removed 0 bases at V and 2 bases at J, leaving 5 bases unmatched. The CDR3 covers 16 residues. CDR3 protein: CSVEDWSGGATDTQYF. The CDR3 coding sequence is TGCAGCGTTGAAGATTGGAGCGGGGGGGCCACAGATACGCAGTATTTT.

The chain employs TRBV11-3 and TRBJ2-1, with D possibly TRBD1 on 6 matching bases. Trimming left V 5 bases short and J 0 bases short, with 26 bases between. CDR3 length equals 20 residues. CDR1 and CDR2 (germline): SGHNT, YENEEA. The CDR3 nucleotides read TGTGCCAGCAGCCCAGGGGCCGCAGGGTCATACGCCCGCTCCTACAATGAGCAGTTCTTC. This codes for CASSPGAAGSYARSYNEQFF.

The chain carries TRBV6-1 and TRBJ2-1, with 7 bases matching TRBD1. CDR3 length equals 13 residues. V lost 11 bases and J lost 9; bases outside the gene matches: 13. Germline V gene data show CDR1 as MNHNS and CDR2 as SASEGT. CDR3: CAGTFDRAGEQFF. CDR3 DNA sequence: TGTGCCGGTACCTTTGACAGGGCTGGTGAGCAGTTCTTC.

The chain combines TRBV6-1 with TRBJ2-2; TRBD2 is a possible D gene (6 bases). V lost 6 bases and J lost 6, with 17 bases in between. The length of the CDR3 is 15 residues. Germline CDR1 MNHNS, CDR2 SASEGT. The CDR3 DNA sequence: TGTGCCAGCAGGGAGGGGCTCCGCTGGGCCGGGGAGCTGTTTTTT. This codes for CASREGLRWAGELFF.

V is TRBV2 and J is TRBJ1-1; 7 bases line up with TRBD1. Germline V gives CDR1 SNHLY, CDR2 FYNNEI. J lost 4 bases, V lost 3 bases, and 2 bases had no gene match. The CDR3 is 13 residues long. The CDR3 spells CASSEDRSTEAFF. The CDR3 DNA reads as TGTGCCAGCAGTGAGGACAGGAGCACTGAAGCTTTCTTT.

The chain joins TRBV6-5 to TRBJ1-4; D not certain. Trimming took 2 bases from V and 8 from J, leaving 6 bases between them. The CDR3 has 12 amino acids. Germline V CDR1 and CDR2: MNHEY, SVGAGI. The CDR3 sequence is CASSYNREKLFF. The CDR3 DNA reads TGTGCCAGCAGTTACAACCGGGAAAAACTGTTTTTT.

The chain joins TRBV2 to TRBJ1-1; 8 bases fit TRBD1. The germline gives CDR1 SNHLY, CDR2 FYNNEI. V shed 7 bases, J shed 5 bases, and the junction held 9 bases outside the gene matches. This CDR3 has 14 residues. CDR3 protein: CASTEDRVVTEAFF. The CDR3 region has the DNA TGTGCCAGCACCGAGGACAGGGTCGTTACTGAAGCTTTCTTT.

The chain carries TRBV30 and TRBJ2-1; a possible D gene is TRBD1 (6 bases). The CDR3 sequence is 14 residues long. Between the trimmed V and J ends, which lost 3 bases and 7 bases, there was a span of 16 bases. Germline CDR1 and CDR2: GTSNPN and SVGIG (reference sequence). CDR3: CAWRQQGVQNEQFF. The CDR3 DNA is TGTGCCTGGAGACAACAGGGAGTACAGAATGAGCAGTTCTTC. The full variable domain, rest sourced from reference TRBV30 and TRBJ2-1, is SQTIHQWPATLVQPVGSPLSLECTVEGTSNPNLYWYRQAAGRGLQLLFYSVGIGQISSEVPQNLSASRPQDRQFILSSKKLLLSDSGFYLCAWRQQGVQNEQFFGPGTRLTVL.

The chain has TRBV5-1 and TRBJ2-7, with 8 nucleotides matching TRBD1. Germline-derived CDR1 and CDR2 are SGHRS and YFSETQ. CDR3 length equals 14 residues. Unmatched junction bases numbered 5, after V lost 0 bases and J lost 6 bases. CDR3 bases: TGCGCCAGCAGCTTGGATCAGGGGGCCGCCGAGCAGTACTTC. It encodes CASSLDQGAAEQYF.

The V and J genes are TRBV7-6 and TRBJ2-2; 8 nucleotides match TRBD1. In germline, CDR1 is SGHVS, CDR2 FNYEAQ. The ends lost 1 base at V and 6 bases at J; junction bases unmatched: 4. CDR3 size: 15 residues. Here the CDR3 reads CASSLGTGQAGELFF. CDR3 bases: TGTGCCAGCAGCTTAGGGACAGGGCAAGCCGGGGAGCTGTTTTTT.

The chain carries TRBV5-1 and TRBJ1-2; no definite D call. The CDR3 consists of 14 residues. Between the trimmed V and J ends, which lost 1 base and 6 bases, there was a span of 13 bases. CDR1 SGHRS and CDR2 YFSETQ come from the germline V gene. CDR3 nucleotides: TGCGCCAGCAGCTTGTTGACGGGAGGGCATGGCTACACCTTC. This encodes CASSLLTGGHGYTF.

The chain couples TRBV5-6 to TRBJ2-7, with 7 bases fitting TRBD1. This CDR3 region has 15 residues. Germline loops: CDR1 SGHDT, CDR2 YYEEEE. Trimming cost V 4 bases and J 3 bases; bases outside gene matches: 10. CDR3 residues: CASSSEGTVYYEQYF. The CDR3 coding sequence is TGTGCCAGCAGCAGTGAGGGGACAGTTTACTACGAGCAGTACTTC.

The chain uses TRBV7-9 and TRBJ2-7; 11 bases are a match to TRBD2. V shed 5 bases, J shed 1 base, and the junction held 4 bases outside the gene matches. The CDR3 loop spans 15 amino acids. Germline lookup yields CDR1 SEHNR and CDR2 FQNEAQ (reference sequence). CDR3 nucleotides: TGTGCCAGCAGCCGACGACTAGCGGGGTCCTACGAGCAGTACTTC. It specifies CASSRRLAGSYEQYF.

The chain carries TRBV29-1 and TRBJ2-1; TRBD2 might be the D (6 bases). This CDR3 is 15 amino acids long. Germline V lookup: CDR1 SQVTM, CDR2 ANQGSEA. V lost 6 bases, J lost 5 bases, and 20 bases lay in between. The CDR3 region has the DNA TGCAGCGTCCCATTGCGGGAAAGGGCCCACAATGAGCAGTTCTTC. Its protein product is CSVPLRERAHNEQFF.

The rearrangement uses TRBV19 and TRBJ1-6; D call uncertain. The CDR3 totals 15 residues. V was cut by 6 bases and J by 0 bases, with 9 bases left in between. CDR1 is LNHDA, CDR2 SQIVND, per germline (reference sequence). CDR3 loop: CASSITSSYNSPLHF. Written as DNA, the CDR3 is TGTGCCAGTAGCATTACAAGCTCCTATAATTCACCCCTCCACTTT.

The chain links TRBV19 to TRBJ1-1; TRBD1 matches 9 bases. This CDR3 is 14 amino acids long. V shed 2 bases, J shed 5 bases, and the junction held 3 bases outside the gene matches. Germline-derived CDR1 and CDR2 are LNHDA and SQIVND (reference sequence). The CDR3 protein is CASSIWTGETEAFF. The CDR3 DNA sequence: TGTGCCAGTAGTATATGGACAGGGGAGACTGAAGCTTTCTTT.

The chain uses TRBV5-1 and TRBJ1-5, with D tentatively TRBD1 (5 bases). Trimming removed 1 base at V and 0 bases at J, with 8 bases between. Germline V gene sequence: CDR1 SGHRS, CDR2 YFSETQ. The CDR3 is made up of 15 amino acids. CDR3 nucleotide sequence: TGCGCCAGCAGCTTGCGGGGGGATAGCAATCAGCCCCAGCATTTT. Its translation: CASSLRGDSNQPQHF.

The V gene is TRBV2, the J gene TRBJ2-2, with TRBD1 identical over 8 bases. Germline CDR1 and CDR2: SNHLY and FYNNEI. The CDR3 length is 12 residues. Trimming removed 9 bases from V and 8 bases from J; junction bases left unmatched: 5. CDR3 residues: CASDRGRGELFF. The CDR3 DNA sequence: TGTGCCAGTGACAGGGGAAGGGGGGAGCTGTTTTTT.